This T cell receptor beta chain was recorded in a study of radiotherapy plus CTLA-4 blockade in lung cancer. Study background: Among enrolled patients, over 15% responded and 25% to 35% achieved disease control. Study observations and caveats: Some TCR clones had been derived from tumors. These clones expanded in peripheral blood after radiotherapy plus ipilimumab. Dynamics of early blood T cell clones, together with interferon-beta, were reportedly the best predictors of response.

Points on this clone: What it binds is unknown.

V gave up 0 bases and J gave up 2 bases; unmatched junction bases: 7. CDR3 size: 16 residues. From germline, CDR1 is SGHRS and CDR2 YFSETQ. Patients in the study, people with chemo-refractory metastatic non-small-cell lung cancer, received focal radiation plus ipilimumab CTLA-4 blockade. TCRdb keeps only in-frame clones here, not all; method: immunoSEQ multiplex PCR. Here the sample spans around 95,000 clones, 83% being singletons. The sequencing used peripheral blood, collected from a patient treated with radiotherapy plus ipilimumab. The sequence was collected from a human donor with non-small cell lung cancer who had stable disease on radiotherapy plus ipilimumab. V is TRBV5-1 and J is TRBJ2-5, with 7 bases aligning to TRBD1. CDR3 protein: CASSLVGTVNQETQYF. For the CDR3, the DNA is TGCGCCAGCAGCTTGGTTGGGACAGTTAATCAAGAGACCCAGTACTTC.